The TCR beta chain under discussion was sequenced for a study of cytomegalovirus exposure and HLA in healthy donors. Researchers ran the PCR with 60 Vbeta and 13 Jbeta primers. Generated by immunoSEQ multiplex PCR, the TCRdb table keeps only in-frame clones and is missing some. The profile shows roughly 150,000 clones, 75% of them singletons. Turning to this clone: What it binds is not known.

CDR3 length: 14 amino acids. V lost 0 bases and J lost 9, with 13 bases in between. CDR1 and CDR2 (germline): MGHRA, YSYEKL. Study-level findings and limits: A later analysis reported that several of the most significant clusters appeared to be linked to common viral pathogens, among them Epstein-Barr virus.

This cohort consisted of healthy bone marrow donors. In nominal health when sampled, donors likely had unrecorded immune exposures nonetheless. The TCR comes from a man aged 18 to 29 in good health and CMV-seropositive. The sample taken for sequencing was PBMCs. The chain combines TRBV4-1 with TRBJ2-3; TRBD2 might be the D (6 bases). For the CDR3, the DNA is TGCGCCAGCAGCCAAGAGGTGTCGGGAGACACGCAGTATTTT. It translates to CASSQEVSGDTQYF.